The clone carrying this T cell receptor beta chain was seen a few times. Its antigen remains unknown. These data belong to a study of vaccination and CD4 T cells after COVID-19. Study context: Between diagnosis and the drawing of post-COVID samples lay a median around 100 days (range 35 to 161). Controls used CEFX viral epitopes (positive), HIV-1 Nef peptides (negative), or no peptide.

Oncomine TCR Beta short-read sequencing was applied to DNA from cultured CD4+ T cells. In TCRdb, the PCR reads were re-called with MiXCR into one record per CDR3 protein. This sample has some 5,100 distinct CDR3 sequences, with roughly 45% found just once. Noted treatment: roughly ten-day PBMC culture with coronavirus spike peptide pools or control peptides (ViraFEST assay). Antigen-specific T cell expansion with peptide pools preceded TCR sequencing in the ViraFEST approach. The sample comprised CD4+ T cells from blood, cultured in vitro. This TCR was sampled from a human donor who had recovered from COVID-19.

The CDR3 protein is CSVRRDIRTGELFF. The CDR3 DNA reads TGCAGCGTCCGCCGGGACATTAGGACCGGGGAGCTGTTTTTT. The V and J genes are TRBV29-1 and TRBJ2-2; TRBD1 is a possible D gene (6 bases). This CDR3 comprises 14 residues. Germline lookup yields CDR1 SQVTM and CDR2 ANQGSEA. V lost 6 bases and J 5 bases, leaving 16 bases between the germline ends.